A single sample gave rise to the 14 T cell receptor beta chains below, sequenced in a study of T cells after yellow fever vaccination. TCRdb reanalysed the 5' RACE reads using MiXCR and keeps one entry per CDR3 protein. This sample carries 150,000 to 200,000 distinct CDR3 sequences, about 10% of them seen once, and the ten largest clones take 35% to 40%. The specimen comprised CD8+ T cells sorted from PBMCs, sampled 15 days after the yellow fever booster vaccination. The origin of the receptors is a man between 18 and 35 years old who received the YFV17D yellow fever vaccine.

The J gene is TRBJ2-6, the V gene TRBV19; 7 bases are a match to TRBD1. V lost 5 bases and J lost 12; bases outside the gene matches: 10. The CDR3 extends over 14 amino acids. Germline lookup yields CDR1 LNHDA and CDR2 SQIVND (reference sequence). Written as DNA, the CDR3 is TGTGCCAGTAGTCCCTGCACAGGGGTCTGCGTCCTGACTTTC. It specifies CASSPCTGVCVLTF.

This chain uses TRBV7-2 with TRBJ2-3; 14 nucleotides match TRBD2. Germline values: CDR1 SGHTA, CDR2 FQGNSA. V gave up 6 bases and J gave up 4 bases; unmatched junction bases: 6. This CDR3 contains 16 residues. CDR3 protein: CASRKTSGGASDTQYF. CDR3 DNA: TGTGCCAGCAGGAAGACTAGCGGGGGGGCGTCAGATACGCAGTATTTT.

This chain links TRBV28 with TRBJ2-7, with TRBD2 identical over 8 bases. This CDR3 comprises 15 residues. From germline, CDR1 is MDHEN and CDR2 SYDVKM. Trimming removed 2 bases from V and 0 bases from J; junction bases left unmatched: 3. The DNA for the CDR3 is TGTGCCAGCAGTTTACGGCGGGGGGTCTCCTACGAGCAGTACGTC. This gives the protein CASSLRRGVSYEQYV.

This clonotype came up a few times. The chain joins TRBV7-8 to TRBJ2-2, with TRBD1 matching over 9 bases. The CDR3 length is 18 residues. Germline lookup yields CDR1 SGHVS and CDR2 FQNEAQ. V lost 8 bases and J lost 8; bases outside the gene matches: 21. The CDR3 bases are TGTGCCAGCCTCCGTCGAGGGACAGGGACTAATTGGACTGGGGAGCTGTTTTTT. Protein: CASLRRGTGTNWTGELFF.

This clonotype has a handful of counts. The chain links TRBV6-5 to TRBJ1-2; no firm D call. V was clipped by 0 bases and J by 5 bases, with 10 bases between them. The CDR3 runs 14 residues. Germline CDR1 MNHEY, CDR2 SVGAGI. The DNA for the CDR3 is TGTGCCAGCAGTTACTCGCTAGGACGGTATGGCTACACCTTC. Translated: CASSYSLGRYGYTF.

V is TRBV20-1 and J is TRBJ2-3; 9 bases match TRBD2. The CDR3 has 15 residues. V was pared by 3 bases and J by 5 bases, with 9 bases of the junction left unmatched. Germline-derived CDR1 and CDR2 are DFQATT and SNEGSKA (reference sequence). CDR3 protein: CSASTGGGAVDTQYF. The DNA for the CDR3 is TGCAGTGCTAGTACAGGCGGGGGGGCCGTAGATACGCAGTATTTT.

V and J are TRBV7-9 and TRBJ1-1; no definite D call. This CDR3 comprises 12 residues. V was clipped by 0 bases and J by 7 bases, with 6 bases between them. CDR1 and CDR2 from the germline V gene are SEHNR and FQNEAQ (reference sequence). CDR3 sequence (DNA): TGTGCCAGCAGCTTAGCGTTCGGTGAAGCTTTCTTT. This encodes CASSLAFGEAFF.

The chain couples TRBV7-9 to TRBJ1-5, with unresolved D. The V and J ends lost 0 bases and 6 bases respectively, with 6 bases between them. The CDR3 spans 13 residues. Germline V lookup: CDR1 SEHNR, CDR2 FQNEAQ (reference sequence). As DNA, the CDR3 is TGTGCCAGCAGCTTAGCGGGTCCTCAGCCCCAGCATTTT. Translated, it gives CASSLAGPQPQHF.

V and J are TRBV6-2 or TRBV6-3 and TRBJ2-5; D is perhaps TRBD2 (6 bases). Between the trimmed V and J ends, which lost 7 bases and 5 bases, there was a span of 11 bases. Germline CDR1 reads MNHEY; CDR2 reads SVGEGT. The CDR3 runs 12 residues. In nucleotides, the CDR3 is TGTGCCAGCACGGGAGATTGGGAGACCCAGTACTTC. Protein sequence: CASTGDWETQYF.

This clonotype was seen a handful of times. The chain employs TRBV20-1 and TRBJ2-7, with 10 bases lining up with TRBD2. Germline CDR1 DFQATT, CDR2 SNEGSKA (reference sequence). The V gene end was trimmed by 1 base and the J gene end by 6 bases; junction bases not matched to a gene: 9. The CDR3 spans 15 residues. The CDR3 loop is CSARGLAGATFEQYV. DNA of the CDR3: TGCAGTGCTAGAGGGCTAGCGGGGGCGACTTTCGAGCAGTACGTC.

This clonotype was seen more than once but under ten times. This chain links TRBV27 with TRBJ2-7, with 14 bases matching TRBD2. Trimming removed 5 bases from V and 2 bases from J; junction bases left unmatched: 14. The CDR3 is made up of 19 amino acids. Per germline, CDR1 MNHEY and CDR2 SMNVEV (reference sequence). CDR3 sequence: CASSATRTSGGYKPYEQYF. The CDR3 bases are TGTGCCAGCAGTGCAACCAGGACTAGCGGGGGGTACAAACCCTACGAGCAGTACTTC.

The sample holds many counts of this clonotype. The gene calls are TRBV10-3 and TRBJ1-1; no firm D call. V lost 2 bases, J lost 4 bases, and 20 bases lay in between. Germline V gives CDR1 ENHRY, CDR2 SYGVKD. The CDR3 length is 17 residues. CDR3 nucleotide sequence: TGTGCCATCAGTGAGGCCCCGGATCACGCCGAGAGCACTGAAGCTTTCTTT. This gives the protein CAISEAPDHAESTEAFF.

This clonotype was found many times. The chain employs TRBV29-1 and TRBJ2-1; perhaps D is TRBD1 or TRBD2 (5 bases each). The ends were cut back, 7 bases at V and 6 bases at J, with 19 bases in the middle. CDR1 and CDR2 (germline): SQVTM, ANQGSEA. This CDR3 has 14 residues. DNA for the CDR3: TGCAGCGCTCAGATCGGGACGGGCTCCAATGAGCAGTTCTTC. Its protein is CSAQIGTGSNEQFF.

V and J are TRBV20-1 and TRBJ2-3; TRBD2 aligns across 7 bases. Per the germline V gene, CDR1 is DFQATT and CDR2 is SNEGSKA (reference sequence). Trimming at V came to 0 bases and at J to 2 bases, leaving 5 bases not matched to a gene. CDR3 length: 15 amino acids. The CDR3 region is CSARELGGSTDTQYF. CDR3 bases: TGCAGTGCTAGAGAGCTGGGGGGGTCCACAGATACGCAGTATTTT.